This is a list of T cell receptor beta chains from one sample in a study of response to subunit inactivated influenza vaccine. TCRdb passed the RT-PCR reads through MiXCR, listing each CDR3 protein once. In the table there are 750,000 to 850,000 distinct CDR3 sequences, around 18% of which are singletons. Sequences were derived from PBMCs from blood, sampled about 5 days after vaccination. The receptors derive from a man aged 45 to 65 who received an inactivated influenza vaccine. CDR3s include the opening cysteine and the closing phenylalanine or tryptophan. A D gene is named only where the DNA matches it firmly. Clone size appears in some rows only: once, few, many, or a class for an expanded clone.

v_gene	j_gene	d_gene	abundance	CDR3aa	CDR3nt
TRBV12-3/TRBV12-4	TRBJ2-3	NA	NA	CASSDLGTYSTDTQYF	TGTGCCAGCAGTGACCTTGGGACATATAGCACAGATACGCAGTATTTT
TRBV20-1	TRBJ2-3	TRBD2	NA	CSAWTSGFSDTQYF	TGCAGTGCTTGGACTAGCGGGTTTTCAGATACGCAGTATTTT
TRBV12-3/TRBV12-4	TRBJ2-1	TRBD2	few	CASRSSGGGGNEQFF	TGTGCCAGCAGGTCTAGCGGGGGGGGTGGCAATGAGCAGTTCTTC
TRBV7-9	TRBJ1-3	NA	NA	CASSLKAFGNTIYF	TGTGCCAGCAGCTTAAAGGCCTTTGGAAACACCATATATTTT
TRBV12-3/TRBV12-4	TRBJ2-7	TRBD2	many	CASSSGLVPHEQYF	TGTGCCAGCAGCTCTGGACTAGTTCCCCACGAGCAGTACTTC
TRBV20-1	TRBJ1-1	TRBD1	many	CSADGTAHLVAFF	TGCAGTGCCGACGGGACAGCCCACTTGGTGGCTTTCTTT
TRBV29-1	TRBJ2-5	TRBD2	few	CSVAKGLDAETQYF	TGCAGCGTTGCGAAGGGACTAGATGCTGAGACCCAGTACTTC
TRBV4-2	TRBJ2-7	TRBD1	few	CASSQATGVSYEQYF	TGTGCCAGCAGCCAAGCGACAGGGGTCTCCTACGAGCAGTACTTC
TRBV12-3/TRBV12-4	TRBJ2-5	NA	few	CASSSQWTEETQYF	TGTGCCAGCAGTTCTCAGTGGACTGAAGAGACCCAGTACTTC
TRBV3-1	TRBJ2-7	TRBD2	NA	CASSPGTSGIEQYF	TGTGCCAGCAGCCCCGGGACTAGCGGGATTGAGCAGTACTTC
TRBV7-9	TRBJ2-1	TRBD1	NA	CASSVRRQGAHEQFF	TGTGCCAGCAGTGTTAGACGGCAGGGGGCCCATGAGCAGTTCTTC
TRBV6-2/TRBV6-3	TRBJ2-1	TRBD2	NA	CASSMGLAGGLNEQFF	TGTGCCAGCAGTATGGGACTAGCGGGAGGGCTCAATGAGCAGTTCTTC
TRBV12-3/TRBV12-4	TRBJ1-6	NA	few	CASRPGIEGSPLHF	TGTGCCAGCAGGCCGGGAATAGAGGGCTCACCCCTCCACTTT
TRBV27	TRBJ2-7	TRBD1	many	CASSLGGQGLNEQYF	TGTGCCAGCAGTTTAGGGGGACAGGGGCTCAACGAGCAGTACTTC
TRBV24-1	TRBJ2-1	TRBD2	few	CATSDPITSGGVSNEQFF	TGTGCCACCAGTGACCCTATTACTAGCGGGGGAGTGTCAAATGAGCAGTTCTTC
TRBV20-1	TRBJ2-7	NA	few	CSAKPPIHEQYF	TGCAGTGCTAAGCCTCCCATCCACGAGCAGTACTTC
TRBV27	TRBJ2-5	NA	NA	CASSSREKETQYF	TGTGCCAGCAGTTCCCGTGAGAAAGAGACCCAGTACTTC
TRBV15	TRBJ2-1	TRBD2	NA	CATSMRAGGGEQFF	TGTGCCACCAGCATGCGAGCGGGAGGGGGTGAGCAGTTCTTC
TRBV20-1	TRBJ1-4	NA	NA	CSARVGANEKLFF	TGCAGTGCTAGAGTGGGGGCTAATGAAAAACTGTTTTTT
TRBV4-2	TRBJ1-1	NA	NA	CASSQDGGGVGYTEAFF	TGTGCCAGCAGCCAAGATGGGGGGGGAGTCGGGTACACTGAAGCTTTCTTT
TRBV6-1	TRBJ2-1	NA	NA	CASKRPGRPLGNEQFF	TGTGCCAGCAAAAGACCGGGCAGGCCACTGGGTAATGAGCAGTTCTTC
TRBV12-3/TRBV12-4	TRBJ1-4	TRBD1	NA	CASSAGQIGEKLFF	TGTGCCAGCAGTGCGGGACAGATAGGTGAAAAACTGTTTTTT
TRBV10-3	TRBJ2-7	NA	few	CATAIRGVIYEQYF	TGTGCCACCGCAATCCGGGGAGTAATCTACGAGCAGTACTTC
TRBV20-1	TRBJ2-7	NA	few	CSARAPTISYEQYF	TGCAGTGCTAGAGCACCAACCATTTCCTACGAGCAGTACTTC
TRBV12-3/TRBV12-4	TRBJ2-3	NA	many	CASRGRGDTQYF	TGTGCCAGCAGGGGGCGAGGAGATACGCAGTATTTT
TRBV7-2	TRBJ2-3	NA	NA	CASSSQTEWQYF	TGTGCCAGCAGCTCCCAAACGGAATGGCAGTATTTT
TRBV4-2	TRBJ2-1	TRBD2	few	CASSQDIPERGDEQFF	TGTGCCAGCAGCCAAGATATCCCTGAGCGGGGCGATGAGCAGTTCTTC